The 27 T cell receptor beta chains in this list originate from one sample, sequenced in a study of blood T cell repertoires in COVID-19. The repertoire was sequenced with immunoSEQ multiplex PCR; TCRdb's copy has only in-frame clones and lacks some. This sample has approximately 75,000 clones, with 80% to 90% found just once. Specimen: peripheral blood. Receptor source: a man of 80 years or more with COVID-19, enrolled during active disease.

The chain has TRBV7-3 and TRBJ1-1, with unresolved D. CDR3 length equals 14 residues. Germline V gene sequence: CDR1 SGHTA, CDR2 FQGTGA. Trimming removed 5 bases from V and 2 bases from J, with 12 bases in between. The CDR3 here is CASSPGPANTEAFF. The CDR3 DNA sequence: TGTGCCAGCAGCCCGGGTCCCGCTAACACTGAAGCTTTCTTT. Drawing the rest from reference TRBV7-3 and TRBJ1-1, the complete variable domain is GAGVSQTPSNKVTEKGKYVELRCDPISGHTALYWYRQSLGQGPEFLIYFQGTGAADDSGLPNDRFFAVRPEGSVSTLKIQRTERGDSAVYLCASSPGPANTEAFFGQGTRLTVV.

The chain has TRBV2 and TRBJ2-2; 7 bases are shared with TRBD1. Unmatched junction bases numbered 3, after V lost 5 bases and J lost 6 bases. CDR1 and CDR2 from the germline V gene are SNHLY and FYNNEI. CDR3 length equals 13 residues. The DNA for the CDR3 is TGTGCCAGCAGTACCCAGGGGGCCGGGGAGCTGTTTTTT. Translated, it gives CASSTQGAGELFF.

The chain is built from TRBV28 and TRBJ2-5; 11 nucleotides agree with TRBD1. The CDR3 is made up of 16 amino acids. V trimming: 6 bases; J trimming: 5 bases; junction bases outside the gene matches: 11. Looked up from germline, CDR1 is MDHEN and CDR2 is SYDVKM. The CDR3 DNA is TGTGCCAGCAGCTTCCCGCGGACAGGGGGCCTTGAGACCCAGTACTTC. Residues: CASSFPRTGGLETQYF.

The V and J genes are TRBV12-3 or TRBV12-4 and TRBJ1-1; possibly TRBD1 for D (5 bases). Deletions cut 7 bases from V and 7 bases from J, with 16 bases between. This CDR3 is 13 amino acids long. In DNA, the CDR3 is TGTGCCAGCACCCGGGGGGATATCGGTGAAGCTTTCTTT. This encodes CASTRGDIGEAFF.

J is TRBJ2-5 and V is TRBV3-1 (or the pseudogene TRBV3-2); tentatively, D is TRBD2 (5 bases). Trimming stripped 1 base from V and 9 bases from J, with 18 bases between. The CDR3 is 15 residues long. Germline V gene sequence: CDR1 LGHDT, CDR2 YNNKEL (reference sequence). The CDR3 region has the DNA TGTGCCAGCAGCCAAGTGGGGTCGGGAAACGGGCCCCAGTACTTC. Its translation is CASSQVGSGNGPQYF.

Comment on this clone: The same CDR3 can be traced to other DNA sequences in this sample. The V and J genes are TRBV5-1 and TRBJ2-7; 9 nucleotides match TRBD2. From germline, CDR1 is SGHRS and CDR2 YFSETQ. CDR3 length: 16 amino acids. The junction had 9 bases not matched to a gene; V was cut back by 4 bases and J by 1 base. In DNA, the CDR3 is TGCGCCAGCAGCCTTGGAGGTAGCGGGGGATCCTACGAGCAGTACTTC. Translating it yields CASSLGGSGGSYEQYF.

The rearrangement links TRBV19 to TRBJ1-1; weak D call: TRBD1 (5 bases). This CDR3 spans 17 amino acids. The germline V gene encodes CDR1 LNHDA and CDR2 SQIVND (reference sequence). V lost 5 bases, J lost 0 bases, and 19 bases lay in between. The CDR3 region is CASSLPPGRTMNTEAFF. CDR3 nucleotides: TGTGCCAGTAGTCTCCCCCCGGGACGGACTATGAACACTGAAGCTTTCTTT.

The rearrangement links TRBV19 to TRBJ2-1; the match to TRBD2 covers 8 bases. Germline V gene lookup returns CDR1 LNHDA and CDR2 SQIVND (reference sequence). This CDR3 spans 15 amino acids. Unmatched junction bases numbered 11, after V lost 5 bases and J lost 8 bases. CDR3 nucleotide sequence: TGTGCCAGTAGTGTGGGAGTAGCGGGGTTTGATGAGCAGTTCTTC. It is translated as CASSVGVAGFDEQFF. Combining the CDR3 with reference TRBV19 and TRBJ2-1 gives the whole variable domain DGGITQSPKYLFRKEGQNVTLSCEQNLNHDAMYWYRQDPGQGLRLIYYSQIVNDFQKGDIAEGYSVSREKKESFPLTVTSAQKNPTAFYLCASSVGVAGFDEQFFGPGTRLTVL.

This clone was counted a few times. The J gene is TRBJ1-2, the V gene TRBV5-1; D ambiguous. Trimming removed 0 bases from V and 8 bases from J, with 11 bases in between. This CDR3 spans 13 amino acids. The V gene's germline CDR1 is SGHRS and CDR2 YFSETQ. Written as DNA, the CDR3 is TGCGCCAGCAGCTTGGTCCCTCCGGAGGGCTACACCTTC. Translation: CASSLVPPEGYTF.

The chain links TRBV9 to TRBJ1-2, with TRBD1 matching 8 bases. CDR1 and CDR2 (germline): SGDLS, YYNGEE. With V trimmed by 0 bases and J by 1 base, 5 bases remained unmatched. This CDR3 contains 16 residues. The CDR3 is CASSVARTGRNYGYTF. CDR3 DNA: TGTGCCAGCAGCGTAGCCCGGACAGGGCGTAACTATGGCTACACCTTC.

This chain links TRBV7-2 with TRBJ2-1; perhaps TRBD2 as D (6 bases). CDR1 SGHTA and CDR2 FQGNSA come from the germline V gene. This CDR3 has 16 amino acids. Trimming removed 2 bases from V and 2 bases from J, with 13 bases in between. CDR3 residues: CASSLTAGKTYNEQFF. CDR3 coding DNA: TGTGCCAGCAGCTTAACGGCGGGGAAGACCTACAATGAGCAGTTCTTC. Full variable domain (missing parts from reference TRBV7-2 and TRBJ2-1): GAGVSQSPSNKVTEKGKDVELRCDPISGHTALYWYRQSLGQGLEFLIYFQGNSAPDKSGLPSDRFSAERTGGSVSTLTIQRTQQEDSAVYLCASSLTAGKTYNEQFFGPGTRLTVL.

This chain connects TRBV27 to TRBJ1-3; the match to TRBD1 covers 7 bases. From germline, CDR1 is MNHEY and CDR2 SMNVEV (reference sequence). The CDR3 contains 17 residues. V shed 5 bases, J shed 4 bases, and the junction held 14 bases outside the gene matches. The chain's CDR3 is CASSPSLTGKGGNTIYF. The CDR3 region has the DNA TGTGCCAGCAGTCCCTCATTGACAGGGAAGGGAGGAAACACCATATATTTT.

CDR3 DNA: TGTGCCAGCAGTCCCGGCGGGGGGTTTAACGGGGAGCTGTTTTTT. Translating gives CASSPGGGFNGELFF. This chain links TRBV6-5 with TRBJ2-2, with 8 bases that match TRBD2. Per germline, CDR1 MNHEY and CDR2 SVGAGI. The CDR3 sequence is 15 residues long. Unmatched junction bases numbered 9, after V lost 5 bases and J lost 7 bases.

This clone was seen just once. Here the CDR3 reads CASSVLASPGVEGGYTF. CDR3 DNA: TGTGCCAGCAGCGTACTGGCCAGTCCAGGGGTTGAGGGTGGCTACACCTTC. The chain has TRBV9 and TRBJ1-2; perhaps TRBD1 as D (6 bases). Germline V gives CDR1 SGDLS, CDR2 YYNGEE. The CDR3 consists of 17 residues. V was shortened by 1 base and J by 7 bases, with 23 bases between the two germline ends.

The chain is built from TRBV2 and TRBJ2-3; possible D gene TRBD2, 6 bases. V was clipped by 5 bases and J by 4 bases, with 22 bases between them. The CDR3 covers 17 residues. CDR1 SNHLY and CDR2 FYNNEI come from the germline V gene. The CDR3 DNA reads TGTGCCAGCAGTAGGACGGTCGCTACCCCGGGAGCAGATACGCAGTATTTT. It yields the protein CASSRTVATPGADTQYF.

The CDR3 region is CASSLGTGVYHGYTF. The CDR3 nucleotides are TGCGCCAGCAGCTTGGGGACAGGGGTTTATCATGGCTACACCTTC. The chain carries TRBV5-1 and TRBJ1-2, with TRBD1 matching 9 bases. The CDR3 loop spans 15 amino acids. Trimming removed 0 bases from V and 6 bases from J; junction bases left unmatched: 6. CDR1 is SGHRS and CDR2 is YFSETQ in the germline V gene.

In this sample, this clone turned up once. The V and J genes are TRBV10-3 and TRBJ1-2; D gene ambiguous. CDR1 is ENHRY, CDR2 SYGVKD, per germline. Trimming shortened V by 3 bases and J by 0 bases, and 5 bases separated the two germline ends. The CDR3 has 13 amino acids. Here the CDR3 DNA reads TGTGCCATCAGTGAACAGCCTAACTATGGCTACACCTTC. Translated: CAISEQPNYGYTF.

There are a few counts of this clone. The V call is TRBV7-2, the J call TRBJ2-1; 9 bases match TRBD1. The CDR3 runs 14 residues. With 5 bases clipped from V and 4 bases from J, the junction kept 3 bases outside the gene matches. Germline lookup yields CDR1 SGHTA and CDR2 FQGNSA. The CDR3 DNA sequence: TGTGCCAGCAGCCCAGGGACAGGGTACAATGAGCAGTTCTTC. This encodes CASSPGTGYNEQFF.

V and J are TRBV2 and TRBJ2-3, with TRBD1 matching over 8 bases. J was trimmed by 1 base and V by 3 bases; bases with no gene match: 6. CDR1 SNHLY and CDR2 FYNNEI come from the germline V gene. The CDR3 is 16 residues long. The CDR3 protein is CASSDALDRGTDTQYF. The CDR3 DNA follows: TGTGCCAGCAGTGATGCCCTGGACAGGGGCACAGATACGCAGTATTTT.

V and J are TRBV5-1 and TRBJ2-5; 15 positions agree with TRBD2. The trim removed 4 bases at V and 5 bases at J, leaving 6 bases unmatched. Germline-derived CDR1 and CDR2 are SGHRS and YFSETQ. This CDR3 has 16 amino acids. The CDR3 loop reads CASSRTSGGAYETQYF. For the CDR3, the DNA is TGCGCCAGCAGCCGGACTAGCGGGGGGGCCTACGAGACCCAGTACTTC.

The chain is built from TRBV5-6 and TRBJ1-1; possible D gene TRBD1, 5 bases. Deletions cut 0 bases from V and 2 bases from J, with 11 bases between. Germline lookup yields CDR1 SGHDT and CDR2 YYEEEE. CDR3 length: 15 amino acids. DNA for the CDR3: TGTGCCAGCAGCTTGGTCGGGGGATACAACACTGAAGCTTTCTTT. It yields the protein CASSLVGGYNTEAFF.

This chain joins TRBV6-5 and TRBJ1-4; 9 bases are shared with TRBD1. The CDR3 has 15 residues. J gave up 6 bases and V 2 bases, and 4 bases lay outside the gene matches. CDR1 MNHEY and CDR2 SVGAGI come from the germline V gene. Here the CDR3 DNA reads TGTGCCAGCAGTTACAGGACAGGGGTGGATGAAAAACTGTTTTTT. Translation: CASSYRTGVDEKLFF.

The rearrangement links TRBV4-1 to TRBJ1-3, with 8 bases aligning to TRBD1. V lost 0 bases, J lost 0 bases, and 4 bases stayed unmatched. The germline gives CDR1 MGHRA, CDR2 YSYEKL. The length of the CDR3 is 17 residues. CDR3 region: CASSQDHRGASGNTIYF. For the CDR3, the DNA is TGCGCCAGCAGCCAAGATCACAGGGGGGCCTCTGGAAACACCATATATTTT.

This clone was seen just once. V and J are TRBV11-3 and TRBJ1-3; 8 bases agree with TRBD1. The CDR3 spans 15 residues. Trimming took 5 bases from V and 4 from J; bases not matched to a gene: 7. Germline lookup yields CDR1 SGHNT and CDR2 YENEEA. This CDR3 is CASSTRTGWGNTIYF. The CDR3 region has the DNA TGTGCCAGCAGCACCCGGACAGGGTGGGGAAACACCATATATTTT.

The rearrangement links TRBV19 to TRBJ1-1, with TRBD1 matching over 11 bases. Germline V lookup: CDR1 LNHDA, CDR2 SQIVND (reference sequence). The CDR3 spans 15 residues. Unmatched junction bases numbered 6, after V lost 8 bases and J lost 1 base. CDR3 residues: CASWTGGVGNTEAFF. The DNA for the CDR3 is TGTGCCAGTTGGACAGGGGGCGTAGGGAACACTGAAGCTTTCTTT.

This chain links TRBV20-1 with TRBJ2-1, with 7 nucleotides matching TRBD2. The CDR3 is 14 amino acids. The trim removed 3 bases at V and 4 bases at J, leaving 6 bases unmatched. CDR1 and CDR2 from the germline V gene are DFQATT and SNEGSKA (reference sequence). The CDR3: CSASGLAAYNEQFF. The CDR3, as DNA: TGCAGTGCTAGTGGCCTAGCGGCTTACAATGAGCAGTTCTTC.

This clone was seen just once. The V call is TRBV5-1, the J call TRBJ2-7, with 8 bases matching TRBD1. J lost 1 base, V lost 4 bases, and 4 bases had no gene match. The CDR3 has 14 amino acids. Germline assignment: CDR1 SGHRS and CDR2 YFSETQ. The CDR3 DNA is TGCGCCAGCAGCCGGACAGGGTTGTCCTACGAGCAGTACTTC. Translation: CASSRTGLSYEQYF.